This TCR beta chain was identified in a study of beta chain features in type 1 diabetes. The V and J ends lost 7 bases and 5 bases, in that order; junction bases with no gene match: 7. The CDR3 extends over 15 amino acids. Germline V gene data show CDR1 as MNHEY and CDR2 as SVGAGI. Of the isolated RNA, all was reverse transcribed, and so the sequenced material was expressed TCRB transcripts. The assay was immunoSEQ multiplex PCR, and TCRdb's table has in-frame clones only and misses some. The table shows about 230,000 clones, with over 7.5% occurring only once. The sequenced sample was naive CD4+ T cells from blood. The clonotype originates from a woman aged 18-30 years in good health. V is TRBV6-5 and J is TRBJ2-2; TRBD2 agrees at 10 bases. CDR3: CASTWLAGGTGELFF. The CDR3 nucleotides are TGTGCCAGCACCTGGTTAGCGGGGGGAACCGGGGAGCTGTTTTTT.